The clone carrying this T cell receptor (beta chain) was found many times. Its antigen is currently unknown. The entry originates in a study of T-cell reconstitution after alpha-beta-depleted transplantation in children. The trim removed 5 bases at V and 6 bases at J, leaving 6 bases unmatched. In germline, CDR1 is MNHNS, CDR2 SASEGT. The CDR3 loop spans 16 amino acids. Unique molecular identifiers were built into the TCRbeta library. TCRdb reanalysed the PCR reads using MiXCR and keeps one entry per CDR3 protein. The repertoire holds some 150,000 distinct CDR3 sequences, with roughly 8.8% as singletons. Study observations and caveats: Newly produced T cells mostly accounted for T-cell counts and diversity one year post-transplant. After transplant, at about two months, alpha-beta T cells were reportedly derived from several hundred expanded graft clones. Surviving recipient T cells and thymic progenitors accounted for the high day-60 TCRbeta diversity observed in some patients.

The TCR originated in a female patient aged 2 to 10 who had a stem cell transplant for congenital amegakaryocytic thrombocytopenia, so the T cells may come from the graft donor. The sequencing here drew on PBMCs, mostly from graft donor cells, taken 180 days after TCRalphabeta/CD19-depleted stem cell transplant. This chain uses TRBV6-1 with TRBJ2-2; 13 nucleotides match TRBD2. CDR3 in DNA: TGTGCCAGCAGTAAATGGACTAGCGGGAGATCCGGGGAGCTGTTTTTT. Protein sequence: CASSKWTSGRSGELFF.